One and the same sample provided the 23 T cell receptor beta chains below, sequenced in a study of shared clonotypes between healthy human individuals. The protocol was immunoSEQ multiplex PCR, while the TCRdb copy is restricted to in-frame clones and leaves out a portion. The repertoire holds about 2.3 million clones, with under 95% as singletons. Material for sequencing was naive CD4+ T cells from PBMCs. Subset here: CD45RA+ positively selected. The receptors here all came from a man younger than 35 in good health. Some clones in this sample may be carry-over from other donors' samples.

This chain joins TRBV10-3 and TRBJ2-7, with 10 bases matching TRBD2. This CDR3 spans 13 amino acids. Trimming at V came to 8 bases and at J to 5 bases, leaving 6 bases not matched to a gene. Germline CDR1 and CDR2: ENHRY and SYGVKD. CDR3 nucleotides: TGTGCCATCGACAGCGGGAGGGCCAACGAGCAGTACTTC. This encodes CAIDSGRANEQYF.

Written as DNA, the CDR3 is TGTGCCTGGAGCATCACTAGCGGGAAGGGAAATGAGCAGTTCTTC. Its translation: CAWSITSGKGNEQFF. The chain carries TRBV30 and TRBJ2-1; TRBD2 agrees at 10 bases. Unmatched junction bases numbered 9, after V lost 3 bases and J lost 7 bases. Germline V gene data show CDR1 as GTSNPN and CDR2 as SVGIG (reference sequence). The CDR3 is 15 amino acids.

The genes are TRBV20-1 and TRBJ2-2, with unresolved D. Trimming removed 6 bases at V and 4 bases at J, with 6 bases between. This CDR3 comprises 11 residues. From germline, CDR1 is DFQATT and CDR2 SNEGSKA (reference sequence). CDR3 sequence (DNA): TGCAGTGCGCTACTCACCGGGGAGCTGTTTTTT. Protein product: CSALLTGELFF.

The chain recombines TRBV4-3 with TRBJ2-3; no firm D call. The CDR3 spans 15 residues. Trimming shortened V by 0 bases and J by 0 bases, and 7 bases separated the two germline ends. Germline CDR1 reads LGHNA; CDR2 reads YSLEER. The CDR3 loop is CASSQDSLSTDTQYF. CDR3 nucleotide sequence: TGCGCCAGCAGCCAAGATTCTCTTAGCACAGATACGCAGTATTTT.

The chain combines TRBV5-1 with TRBJ1-1; tentative D call: TRBD1 (5 bases). V was shortened by 0 bases and J by 6 bases, with 15 bases between the two germline ends. The CDR3 has 15 residues. CDR1 is SGHRS and CDR2 is YFSETQ in the germline V gene. CDR3 region: CASSLGGAAWAEAFF. In nucleotides, the CDR3 is TGCGCCAGCAGCTTGGGTGGGGCCGCTTGGGCTGAAGCTTTCTTT. Full variable domain (outside the CDR3, taken from reference TRBV5-1 and TRBJ1-1): KAGVTQTPRYLIKTRGQQVTLSCSPISGHRSVSWYQQTPGQGLQFLFEYFSETQRNKGNFPGRFSGRQFSNSRSEMNVSTLELGDSALYLCASSLGGAAWAEAFFGQGTRLTVV.

The genes are TRBV7-8 and TRBJ1-2, with 9 positions matching TRBD1. The V and J ends lost 1 base and 2 bases, in that order; junction bases with no gene match: 2. This CDR3 contains 15 residues. Germline lookup yields CDR1 SGHVS and CDR2 FQNEAQ. CDR3 in amino acids: CASSLGGQGNYGYTF. DNA for the CDR3: TGTGCCAGCAGCTTAGGGGGACAGGGAAACTATGGCTACACCTTC. Supplemented by reference TRBV7-8 and TRBJ1-2, the full variable domain reads GAGVSQSPRYKVAKRGQDVALRCDPISGHVSLFWYQQALGQGPEFLTYFQNEAQLDKSGLPSDRFFAERPEGSVSTLKIQRTQQEDSAVYLCASSLGGQGNYGYTFGSGTRLTVV.

The rearrangement links TRBV5-3 to TRBJ2-7, with D unresolved. TRBV5-3 is labeled an ORF, and its function is uncertain. The CDR3 sequence is 15 residues long. Trimming pared 1 base from V and 2 bases from J, leaving 13 bases between. CDR3 bases: TGTGCCAGAAGCTTGTGGCCGGGCGGAACCTACGAGCAGTACTTC. Translated, it gives CARSLWPGGTYEQYF.

The V call is TRBV5-6, the J call TRBJ1-4, with 9 nucleotides matching TRBD1. There are 18 residues in the CDR3. After removal of 3 bases from V and 4 bases from J, the junction contained 13 bases not matched to a gene. Germline CDR1 and CDR2: SGHDT and YYEEEE. CDR3 sequence: CASSSDRGSSRSNEKLFF. CDR3 nucleotides: TGTGCCAGCAGCTCAGACAGGGGGTCTTCAAGAAGTAATGAAAAACTGTTTTTT.

The chain employs TRBV5-5 and TRBJ1-1, with TRBD1 identical over 7 bases. Germline trimming cut 4 bases from V and 5 bases from J; bases unmatched to any gene: 8. The germline gives CDR1 SGHKS, CDR2 YYEKEE (reference sequence). The CDR3 spans 14 residues. The CDR3 is CASSRTGAGTEAFF. The CDR3 nucleotides are TGTGCCAGCAGCCGCACAGGGGCGGGGACTGAAGCTTTCTTT.

This clone was found a few times. The chain recombines TRBV7-9 with TRBJ2-7, with D tentatively TRBD1 (6 bases). The ends were cut back, 0 bases at V and 4 bases at J, with 13 bases in the middle. Germline V gene data show CDR1 as SEHNR and CDR2 as FQNEAQ (reference sequence). The CDR3 runs 15 residues. CDR3 bases: TGTGCCAGCAGCTTAGCGCCAGGGGACCGATACGAGCAGTACTTC. Translation: CASSLAPGDRYEQYF.

This sequence joins TRBV7-2 and TRBJ2-3, with 8 bases lining up with TRBD2. Germline CDR1 SGHTA, CDR2 FQGNSA. V lost 4 bases, J lost 4 bases, and 4 bases stayed unmatched. CDR3 length: 14 residues. CDR3 DNA sequence: TGTGCCAGCAGCTCGGGACTAGACGCAGATACGCAGTATTTT. This codes for CASSSGLDADTQYF. The full variable domain, rest sourced from reference TRBV7-2 and TRBJ2-3, is GAGVSQSPSNKVTEKGKDVELRCDPISGHTALYWYRQSLGQGLEFLIYFQGNSAPDKSGLPSDRFSAERTGGSVSTLTIQRTQQEDSAVYLCASSSGLDADTQYFGPGTRLTVL.

The chain joins TRBV5-1 to TRBJ2-2; 11 bases are a match to TRBD2. The CDR3 has 16 residues. With 2 bases clipped from V and 3 bases from J, the junction kept 3 bases outside the gene matches. The germline V gene has CDR1 SGHRS and CDR2 YFSETQ. The CDR3 region has the DNA TGCGCCAGCAGCTTTTGGACTAGCGGGCACACCGGGGAGCTGTTTTTT. It encodes CASSFWTSGHTGELFF.

This clone turned up a few times. The genes are TRBV19 and TRBJ2-4; D gene ambiguous. The V end lost 2 bases, the J end lost 8 bases, and 4 bases lay between the germline ends. The CDR3 contains 11 residues. Germline V gene data show CDR1 as LNHDA and CDR2 as SQIVND (reference sequence). The DNA of the CDR3 is TGTGCCAGTAGTATAAGGGACATTCAGTACTTC. Translated: CASSIRDIQYF.

The chain recombines TRBV5-5 with TRBJ1-2, with 7 bases fitting TRBD1. The CDR3 totals 14 residues. Germline V gene data show CDR1 as SGHKS and CDR2 as YYEKEE (reference sequence). Trimming took 5 bases from V and 5 from J; bases not matched to a gene: 9. In DNA form, the CDR3 reads TGTGCCAGCAGTTCCGCCCCAGGGGGATATGGCTACACCTTC. Translated: CASSSAPGGYGYTF.

The chain combines TRBV5-8 with TRBJ1-5; no clear D gene. Trimming removed 4 bases from V and 4 bases from J, with 6 bases in between. Looked up from germline, CDR1 is SGHTS and CDR2 is YDEGEE. The length of the CDR3 is 12 residues. CDR3 DNA: TGTGCCAGCAGCCGATTAAATCAGCCCCAGCATTTT. Residues: CASSRLNQPQHF.

The gene calls are TRBV5-1 and TRBJ2-1; 7 nucleotides agree with TRBD1. Germline trimming cut 0 bases from V and 6 bases from J; bases unmatched to any gene: 9. The CDR3 length is 16 residues. CDR1 SGHRS and CDR2 YFSETQ come from the germline V gene. The CDR3 is CASSLGSGGHINEQFF. CDR3 sequence (DNA): TGCGCCAGCAGCTTGGGGTCAGGGGGTCACATCAATGAGCAGTTCTTC.

V gene TRBV18 combines with J gene TRBJ1-1; no reliable D call. This CDR3 contains 14 residues. Germline assignment: CDR1 KGHSH and CDR2 LQKENI. Trimming left V 5 bases short and J 1 base short, with 11 bases between. This chain's CDR3 is CASSTWVGNTEAFF. The DNA of the CDR3 is TGTGCCAGCTCAACTTGGGTCGGGAACACTGAAGCTTTCTTT.

CDR3 coding DNA: TGTGCCAGCGGTAGGCCGGGCGGCTACGAGCAGTACTTC. It translates to CASGRPGGYEQYF. J is TRBJ2-7 and V is TRBV4-2; D ambiguous. V dropped 8 bases and J dropped 3 bases, with 14 bases sitting between them. The germline CDR1 and CDR2 sequences are LGHNA and YNFKEQ. CDR3 length: 13 amino acids.

This rearrangement joins TRBV6-6 to TRBJ1-5; TRBD1 matches 8 bases. The CDR3 covers 13 residues. Germline CDR1 is MNHNY and CDR2 is SVGAGI (reference sequence). The V segment lost 4 bases and the J segment 16 bases; nucleotides outside the gene matches: 12. The CDR3 loop reads CASSSSERGQDHF. In nucleotides, the CDR3 is TGTGCCAGCAGTTCCTCCGAGCGGGGACAGGACCATTTT.

Here the CDR3 reads CASSLREGRYEQYF. The CDR3 region has the DNA TGTGCCAGCAGCTTACGGGAGGGCCGATACGAGCAGTACTTC. This chain connects TRBV7-8 to TRBJ2-7, with 8 bases that match TRBD2. The length of the CDR3 is 14 residues. Germline V gives CDR1 SGHVS, CDR2 FQNEAQ. Trimming cost V 2 bases and J 4 bases; bases outside gene matches: 4.

The gene calls are TRBV18 and TRBJ2-7, with 7 bases lining up with TRBD1. Germline CDR1 KGHSH, CDR2 LQKENI. The CDR3 consists of 16 residues. Unmatched junction bases numbered 15, after V lost 5 bases and J lost 5 bases. Here the CDR3 DNA reads TGTGCCAGCTCAGGCCCGGGACAGTTGTTTGCCAACGAGCAGTACTTC. As protein: CASSGPGQLFANEQYF.

The sample holds one count of this clone. Distinct nucleotide sequences in the sample also encode this CDR3. The chain recombines TRBV7-9 with TRBJ2-7; tentatively, D is TRBD1 or TRBD2 (6 bases each). This CDR3 contains 13 residues. The germline gives CDR1 SEHNR, CDR2 FQNEAQ (reference sequence). V was clipped by 0 bases and J by 5 bases, with 8 bases between them. CDR3 sequence (DNA): TGTGCCAGCAGCTTAGCCGGGGGCAACGAGCAGTACTTC. Its translation is CASSLAGGNEQYF.

This chain uses TRBV5-4 with TRBJ2-3, with 14 bases that match TRBD2. Germline trimming cut 4 bases from V and 5 bases from J; bases unmatched to any gene: 6. The CDR3 has 16 residues. The germline gives CDR1 SGHNT, CDR2 YYREEE (reference sequence). DNA for the CDR3: TGTGCCAGCAGCCGAGGACTAGCGGGAGGACAAGATACGCAGTATTTT. The encoded protein is CASSRGLAGGQDTQYF.